What follows describes a single T cell receptor beta chain. Its antigen is currently unknown. TCRB transcripts that were expressed got sequenced, as all of the isolated RNA had been reverse transcribed. Average reads for naive, central memory and regulatory T cell samples were roughly 3.4 million. This table comes from immunoSEQ multiplex PCR, and its TCRdb copy is limited to in-frame clones, with some not included. The sample carries about 240,000 clones, roughly 13% recorded once. These data are taken from a study of beta chain features in type 1 diabetes. Study results and limitations: Shortening of TCRB CDR3s, moderate but significant, appeared in all four CD4+ subsets of Type 1 diabetes patients. Any HLA type influence on TCRB rearrangement was left unresolved here.

Stem cell-like memory, regulatory, central memory and naive CD4+ cells were sorted via CD45RO/CCR7/CD25/CD127/CD95/CD27. CDR3 size: 15 residues. Germline loops: CDR1 KGHSH, CDR2 LQKENI. Unmatched junction bases numbered 15, after V lost 6 bases and J lost 11 bases. This chain joins TRBV18 and TRBJ1-1; 10 nucleotides agree with TRBD1. Sequencing used naive CD4+ T cells from blood. The clonotype was recovered from a young man with type 1 diabetes. This CDR3 reads CASSPDRGVFRGAFF. The CDR3 DNA reads as TGTGCCAGCTCCCCGGACAGGGGGGTTTTTCGTGGTGCTTTCTTT.